The source of this T cell receptor (beta chain) is a study of T cell repertoires in cytomegalovirus infection. On this clonotype itself: Its specificity is not known.

One entry per CDR3 protein results from TCRdb running MiXCR on the reads. This repertoire shows some 100,000 distinct CDR3 sequences, less than 30% found once; its top ten account for roughly 81%. Germline V gene data show CDR1 as MNHEY and CDR2 as SVGAGI. The CDR3 contains 16 residues. Trimming took 0 bases from V and 3 from J, leaving 14 bases between them. Here the sequenced sample was CD8+ T cells from cultured PBMCs, taken from culture after CMV antigen stimulation. The V and J genes are TRBV6-5 and TRBJ1-2; D is unresolved. The receptor was derived from a human donor in good health (CMV status not recorded). Some clones in this sample may be carry-over from other donors' samples. CDR3 amino acids: CASSYSSGLPHYGYTF. CDR3 nucleotides: TGTGCCAGCAGTTACTCGTCGGGTCTGCCGCACTATGGCTACACCTTC.